The entry below describes one T cell receptor beta chain. These data come from a study of blood T cell repertoires in COVID-19. This CDR3 region has 15 residues. V was shortened by 0 bases and J by 5 bases, with 10 bases between the two germline ends. Germline V gene lookup returns CDR1 SNHLY and CDR2 FYNNEI. In the original processing: Amplification with reference gene primers provided the estimates of nucleated cell counts. Here immunoSEQ multiplex PCR was the method, and the copy in TCRdb shows in-frame clones only, minus some. D and trimming come from the DNA, and the V and J calls and clone size come from that table. This table has under 250,000 clones, roughly 82% appearing once.

The sample consisted of peripheral blood. The rearrangement links TRBV2 to TRBJ2-2; the D gene is possibly TRBD2 (5 bases). The clonotype was recovered from a man aged 45-65 years with active or convalescent COVID-19. The CDR3 loop is CASSEAGRGTGELFF. In DNA, the CDR3 is TGTGCCAGCAGTGAAGCGGGGAGAGGGACCGGGGAGCTGTTTTTT. Full variable domain (remainder filled in from reference TRBV2 and TRBJ2-2): EPEVTQTPSHQVTQMGQEVILRCVPISNHLYFYWYRQILGQKVEFLVSFYNNEISEKSEIFDDQFSVERPDGSNFTLKIRSTKLEDSAMYFCASSEAGRGTGELFFGEGSRLTVL.